One sample yielded the 28 T cell receptor beta chains listed below, sequenced in a study of shared clonotypes between healthy human individuals. The method was immunoSEQ multiplex PCR; TCRdb's version includes in-frame clones alone and lacks a portion of them. The data contain about half a million clones, 70% to 80% of them singletons. The source material was PBMCs. All receptors come from a woman in her forties in good health. Some clones in this sample may be carry-over from other donors' samples.

The rearrangement links TRBV6-5 to TRBJ2-7; 9 nucleotides line up with TRBD1. The CDR3 spans 15 residues. V dropped 6 bases and J dropped 2; count of bases not matched to a gene: 8. Per germline, CDR1 MNHEY and CDR2 SVGAGI. This chain's CDR3 is CASSRGTGPAYEQYF. DNA for the CDR3: TGTGCCAGCAGCCGGGGGACAGGGCCAGCCTACGAGCAGTACTTC.

J is TRBJ2-2 and V is TRBV30; D is undetermined. The ends were cut back, 2 bases at V and 6 bases at J, with 7 bases in the middle. Germline values: CDR1 GTSNPN, CDR2 SVGIG (reference sequence). There are 12 residues in the CDR3. The chain's CDR3 is CAWSPPPGELFF. Written as DNA, the CDR3 is TGTGCCTGGAGTCCCCCACCCGGGGAGCTGTTTTTT.

The chain carries TRBV5-4 and TRBJ2-7; D is uncertain. The CDR3 contains 13 residues. V lost 2 bases to trimming and J lost 7 bases, with 13 bases between them. CDR1 SGHNT and CDR2 YYREEE come from the germline V gene (reference sequence). CDR3 DNA sequence: TGTGCCAGCAGCTTAGTGCCTTCAGGAGAGCAGTACTTC. It encodes CASSLVPSGEQYF.

About this clone: Given a far larger clone just one base away, this is likely a sequencing read error. This chain uses TRBV7-8 with TRBJ2-5, with 11 bases lining up with TRBD2. Germline V gene data show CDR1 as SGHVS and CDR2 as FQNEAQ. The CDR3 is made up of 14 amino acids. Germline trimming cut 5 bases from V and 4 bases from J; bases unmatched to any gene: 3. CDR3 amino acids: CASSTGLAGETQYF. CDR3 DNA sequence: TGTGCCAGCAGCACCGGACTAGCGGGAGAGACCCAGTACTTC.

The chain employs TRBV5-1 and TRBJ2-1, with D possibly matching TRBD2 (5 bases). The CDR3 runs 14 residues. Trimming took off 2 bases at V and 10 bases at J, with 16 bases between the two ends. CDR1 SGHRS and CDR2 YFSETQ come from the germline V gene. In nucleotides, the CDR3 is TGCGCCAGCAGCTTTTCCCACGGTAGGGAGGAGCAGTTCTTC. This sequence encodes CASSFSHGREEQFF.

The V and J genes are TRBV7-3 and TRBJ2-3; the match to TRBD1 covers 8 bases. The germline V gene encodes CDR1 SGHTA and CDR2 FQGTGA. The CDR3 has 16 amino acids. The V gene end was trimmed by 0 bases and the J gene end by 2 bases; junction bases not matched to a gene: 4. The CDR3 nucleotides read TGTGCCAGCAGCTTAACTAGGGACAGGAACACAGATACGCAGTATTTT. This sequence encodes CASSLTRDRNTDTQYF.

This clone was recorded only once. J is TRBJ2-7 and V is TRBV6-5; 9 positions match TRBD1. The CDR3 extends over 14 amino acids. With V trimmed by 7 bases and J by 6 bases, 10 bases remained unmatched. Germline assignment: CDR1 MNHEY and CDR2 SVGAGI. The CDR3 sequence: CASTNRGRLGEQYF. CDR3 sequence (DNA): TGTGCCAGCACAAACAGGGGGCGGTTGGGCGAGCAGTACTTC.

This rearrangement joins TRBV21-1 to TRBJ2-7. TRBV21-1 is marked as a pseudogene. The CDR3 has 15 residues. CDR3 residues: CASSNFGESPLGQYF. CDR3 in DNA: TGTGCCAGCAGCAATTTTGGGGAATCCCCTTTAGGGCAGTACTTC.

The chain joins TRBV9 to TRBJ2-5, with 10 nucleotides matching TRBD1. The germline gives CDR1 SGDLS, CDR2 YYNGEE. The CDR3 has 15 residues. V lost 4 bases and J lost 5; bases outside the gene matches: 8. The CDR3: CASSIRDRGGETQYF. The CDR3 DNA sequence: TGTGCCAGCAGCATCCGGGACAGGGGAGGGGAGACCCAGTACTTC. Complete variable domain (other parts from reference TRBV9 and TRBJ2-5): DSGVTQTPKHLITATGQRVTLRCSPRSGDLSVYWYQQSLDQGLQFLIQYYNGEERAKGNILERFSAQQFPDLHSELNLSSLELGDSALYFCASSIRDRGGETQYFGPGTRLLVL.

V and J are TRBV11-3 and TRBJ2-7; D tentatively reads TRBD1 or TRBD2 (5 bases each). Judging by the DNA end, TRBJ2-1 fits better; the J call may be wrong. The germline gives CDR1 SGHNT, CDR2 YENEEA. The CDR3 totals 16 residues. CDR3 bases: TGTGCCAGCAGCTTAGATTGGGGGAGCTCCTACAATGAGCAGTTCTTC. It specifies CASSLDWGSSYNEQFF.

The CDR3 is CASSHTSGTRNEQFF. In nucleotides, the CDR3 is TGTGCCAGCAGCCATACTAGCGGGACTAGGAATGAGCAGTTCTTC. The chain recombines TRBV7-2 with TRBJ2-1; 10 nucleotides line up with TRBD2. CDR3 length: 15 amino acids. CDR1 and CDR2 from the germline V gene are SGHTA and FQGNSA. Germline trimming cut 5 bases from V and 7 bases from J; bases unmatched to any gene: 8.

Only a few counts were recorded for this clone. The chain joins TRBV6-1 to TRBJ2-1; D gene uncertain. Trimming cost V 4 bases and J 1 base, with 8 bases left between them. The CDR3 has 14 amino acids. The germline V gene encodes CDR1 MNHNS and CDR2 SASEGT. The CDR3 sequence: CASSGSDSYNEQFF. For the CDR3, the DNA is TGTGCCAGCAGTGGGTCAGATTCCTACAATGAGCAGTTCTTC.

There are a few counts of this clone. The chain employs TRBV9 and TRBJ2-7, with 7 positions matching TRBD2. The V gene's germline CDR1 is SGDLS and CDR2 YYNGEE. V gave up 0 bases and J gave up 2 bases; unmatched junction bases: 2. This CDR3 is 14 amino acids long. CDR3 loop: CASSVGDYTYEQYF. For the CDR3, the DNA is TGTGCCAGCAGCGTAGGGGACTATACCTACGAGCAGTACTTC.

As regards this clone: Being one base from a much bigger clone, this may be a read error. Other nucleotide sequences in the sample specify the same CDR3. This chain uses TRBV19 with TRBJ1-1, with a tentative D call TRBD1 (5 bases). The germline V gene has CDR1 LNHDA and CDR2 SQIVND (reference sequence). The CDR3 loop spans 14 amino acids. Here the CDR3 reads CASRGGATNTEAFF. In nucleotides, the CDR3 is TGTGCCAGTCGAGGCGGGGCTACTAACACTGAAGCCTTCTTT.

This chain links TRBV27 with TRBJ2-5; 11 nucleotides agree with TRBD1. J gave up 5 bases and V 6 bases, and 11 bases lay outside the gene matches. This CDR3 has 16 residues. Germline V CDR1 and CDR2: MNHEY, SMNVEV (reference sequence). The CDR3 sequence: CASRYGGTGGTETQYF. The CDR3 DNA reads TGTGCCAGCAGATACGGCGGGACAGGGGGAACGGAGACCCAGTACTTC.

The chain is built from TRBV15 and TRBJ1-2, with D perhaps matching TRBD1 (6 bases). From germline, CDR1 is LNHNV and CDR2 YYDKDF (reference sequence). Deletions cut 3 bases from V and 10 bases from J, with 27 bases between. The CDR3 runs to 17 residues. The CDR3 sequence is CATSSGGVQGRLSYYTF. CDR3 nucleotides: TGTGCCACCAGCAGTGGCGGGGTACAGGGAAGACTATCCTACTACACCTTC. Together with reference TRBV15 and TRBJ1-2, the CDR3 gives the full variable domain: DAMVIQNPRYQVTQFGKPVTLSCSQTLNHNVMYWYQQKSSQAPKLLFHYYDKDFNNEADTPDNFQSRRPNTSFCFLDIRSPGLGDTAMYLCATSSGGVQGRLSYYTFGSGTRLTVV.

This clone was detected only a few times. V is TRBV7-2 and J is TRBJ2-5, with D uncertain. The end of the DNA is better explained by TRBJ2-7, so the J call may be wrong. Germline V lookup: CDR1 SGHTA, CDR2 FQGNSA. The CDR3 consists of 15 residues. The CDR3 reads CASSLGPMSSYEQYF. As DNA, the CDR3 is TGTGCCAGCAGCCTAGGACCTATGAGCTCCTACGAGCAGTACTTC.

The chain combines TRBV10-3 with TRBJ2-1; D not certain. The CDR3 spans 12 residues. V lost 3 bases and J 6 bases, leaving 6 bases between the germline ends. Germline assignment: CDR1 ENHRY and CDR2 SYGVKD. The CDR3 sequence is CAISDPPNEQFF. Written as DNA, the CDR3 is TGTGCCATCAGTGATCCCCCCAATGAGCAGTTCTTC.

About this clone itself: The sample holds other DNA sequences that translate to the same CDR3. The chain links TRBV5-1 to TRBJ1-3, with D perhaps matching TRBD1 (5 bases). CDR1 is SGHRS and CDR2 is YFSETQ in the germline V gene. CDR3 length: 14 residues. The V end lost 4 bases, the J end lost 3 bases, and 11 bases lay between the germline ends. The CDR3 DNA reads TGCGCCAGCAGCGACGGGGGAGATGGAAACACCATATATTTT. Its translation is CASSDGGDGNTIYF.

V usage is TRBV5-6 and J usage is TRBJ1-2; the match to TRBD1 covers 9 bases. V shed 3 bases, J shed 5 bases, and the junction held 2 bases outside the gene matches. CDR1 SGHDT and CDR2 YYEEEE come from the germline V gene. The CDR3 is 13 amino acids. The chain's CDR3 is CASSSGQGYGYTF. For the CDR3, the DNA is TGTGCCAGCAGCTCTGGACAGGGGTATGGCTACACCTTC.

The chain combines TRBV7-8 with TRBJ2-2; tentatively, D is TRBD1 (6 bases). The CDR3 is made up of 19 amino acids. Germline-derived CDR1 and CDR2 are SGHVS and FQNEAQ. The V end was cut by 0 bases, the J end by 6 bases, with 23 bases between. CDR3 loop: CASSLAPDRAYLRAGELFF. CDR3 DNA sequence: TGTGCCAGCAGCTTAGCCCCGGACAGAGCCTACCTAAGGGCCGGGGAGCTGTTTTTT.

This rearrangement joins TRBV28 to TRBJ2-1; D remains unclear. Germline-derived CDR1 and CDR2 are MDHEN and SYDVKM. The V and J ends lost 4 bases and 7 bases respectively, with 8 bases between them. The CDR3 extends over 12 amino acids. CDR3 coding DNA: TGTGCCAGCAGTTCTAATGGGAATGAGCAGTTCTTC. Translation: CASSSNGNEQFF.

The chain uses TRBV30 and TRBJ2-3; 9 bases align to TRBD2. Trimming took 7 bases from V and 6 from J; bases not matched to a gene: 8. The CDR3 covers 13 residues. Germline-derived CDR1 and CDR2 are GTSNPN and SVGIG (reference sequence). CDR3 DNA sequence: TGTGCCTCTAGCGGGGCATGGGGTGATACGCAGTATTTT. This gives the protein CASSGAWGDTQYF.

This clone appeared a single time. The chain has TRBV10-1 and TRBJ1-5; D is unclear. V lost 5 bases and J 3 bases, leaving 8 bases between the germline ends. The CDR3 totals 13 residues. CDR1 is WNHNN, CDR2 SYGVQD, per germline (reference sequence). The CDR3 here is CASSSSYNQPQHF. For the CDR3, the DNA is TGCGCCAGCAGTTCATCGTACAATCAGCCCCAGCATTTT.

Notes on this clone: This sample also contains other DNA sequences that code for the same CDR3. This chain links TRBV18 with TRBJ1-2; D might be TRBD1 (5 bases). V lost 2 bases and J lost 3, with 7 bases in between. CDR1 and CDR2 (germline): KGHSH, LQKENI. The CDR3 has 13 residues. CDR3 DNA sequence: TGTGCCAGCTCACCAGCGGGGGACTATGGCTACACCTTC. Translation: CASSPAGDYGYTF.

In the case of this clone: With a far larger clone one base away, a read error is the likely cause. The genes are TRBV30 and TRBJ1-1; D unresolved. V lost 4 bases and J 4 bases, leaving 10 bases between the germline ends. The CDR3 totals 12 residues. CDR1 GTSNPN and CDR2 SVGIG come from the germline V gene (reference sequence). In nucleotides, the CDR3 is TGTGCCTGGAATGTAAGGCCCACTGAAGCTTTCTTT. Protein sequence: CAWNVRPTEAFF.

The chain recombines TRBV20-1 with TRBJ1-5; possible D gene TRBD1, 5 bases. The CDR3 extends over 11 amino acids. Germline lookup yields CDR1 DFQATT and CDR2 SNEGSKA (reference sequence). With 3 bases removed from V and 7 bases from J, the gap between germline ends came to 7 bases. The CDR3 coding sequence is TGCAGTGCTAGTAGGACACAGCCCCAGCATTTT. Its protein product is CSASRTQPQHF.

The chain employs TRBV28 and TRBJ2-7; 9 bases align to TRBD1. Germline values: CDR1 MDHEN, CDR2 SYDVKM. Trimming removed 6 bases from V and 0 bases from J; junction bases left unmatched: 3. This CDR3 comprises 14 residues. The CDR3 loop reads CASRDRGDSYEQYF. In nucleotides, the CDR3 is TGTGCCAGCAGGGACAGGGGCGACTCCTACGAGCAGTACTTC. The full variable domain, rest sourced from reference TRBV28 and TRBJ2-7, is DVKVTQSSRYLVKRTGEKVFLECVQDMDHENMFWYRQDPGLGLRLIYFSYDVKMKEKGDIPEGYSVSREKKERFSLILESASTNQTSMYLCASRDRGDSYEQYFGPGTRLTVT.